The subject of this entry is one TCR beta chain. The data were obtained in a study of T cell responses to AZD1222 COVID-19 vaccine. The CDR3 loop spans 17 amino acids. The V and J ends lost 5 bases and 8 bases, in that order; junction bases with no gene match: 16. CDR1 and CDR2 (germline): SEHNR, FQNEAQ (reference sequence). Produced via immunoSEQ multiplex PCR; TCRdb's table is partial and in-frame only. The table lists around 120,000 clones, around 84% of them singletons. This material consisted of peripheral blood, taken 28 days after the second AZD1222 dose. The receptor was isolated from an adult who received the AZD1222 COVID-19 vaccine. This chain uses TRBV7-9 with TRBJ1-2; 11 bases align to TRBD1. The CDR3 protein is CASSLSGGQGVFTGYTF. The CDR3 DNA follows: TGTGCCAGCAGCCTATCTGGGGGACAGGGGGTCTTTACGGGCTACACCTTC.